This note documents a single TCR beta chain sequence. After re-calling the 5' RACE reads, TCRdb lists one entry per CDR3 protein, DNA absent. The repertoire table contains 550,000 to 600,000 distinct CDR3 sequences. The data were obtained in a study of T cells expressing NK-cell markers. Overall study: Obtained from sorted CD3+CD56+NKG2C+, CD3+CD56+NKG2C- and CD3+CD56-NKG2C+ T cells were the TCR beta repertoires.

The CDR3 has 17 amino acids. From germline, CDR1 is LGHDT and CDR2 YNNKEL (reference sequence). The sequence was collected from a man between 18 and 29 years old in good health. The sequencing input was blood T cells: a sorted CD56 or NKG2C T cell subset, CD4+ or CD8+ T cells, or bulk PBMC T cells (not recorded which). V usage is TRBV3-1 and J usage is TRBJ2-6; the TRBD1 assignment by TCRdb is unverifiable without DNA. CDR3 loop: CASSQRSPRDGANVLTF.